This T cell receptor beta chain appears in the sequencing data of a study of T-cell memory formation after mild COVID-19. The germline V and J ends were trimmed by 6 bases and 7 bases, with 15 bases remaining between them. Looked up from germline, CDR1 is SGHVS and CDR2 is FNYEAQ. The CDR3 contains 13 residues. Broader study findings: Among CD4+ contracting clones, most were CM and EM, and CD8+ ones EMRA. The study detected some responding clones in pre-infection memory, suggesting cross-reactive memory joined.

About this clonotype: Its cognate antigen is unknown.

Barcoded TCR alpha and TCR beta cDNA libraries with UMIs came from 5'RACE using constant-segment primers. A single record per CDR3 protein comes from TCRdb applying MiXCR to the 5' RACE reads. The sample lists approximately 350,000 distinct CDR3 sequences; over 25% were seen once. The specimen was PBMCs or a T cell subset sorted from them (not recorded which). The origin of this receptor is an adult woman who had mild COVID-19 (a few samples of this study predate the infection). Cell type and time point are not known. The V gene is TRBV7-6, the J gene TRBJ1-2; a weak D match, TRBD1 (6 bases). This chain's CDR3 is CASSLNRASGYTF. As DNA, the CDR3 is TGTGCCAGCAGTCTCAACAGGGCCAGTGGCTACACCTTC.